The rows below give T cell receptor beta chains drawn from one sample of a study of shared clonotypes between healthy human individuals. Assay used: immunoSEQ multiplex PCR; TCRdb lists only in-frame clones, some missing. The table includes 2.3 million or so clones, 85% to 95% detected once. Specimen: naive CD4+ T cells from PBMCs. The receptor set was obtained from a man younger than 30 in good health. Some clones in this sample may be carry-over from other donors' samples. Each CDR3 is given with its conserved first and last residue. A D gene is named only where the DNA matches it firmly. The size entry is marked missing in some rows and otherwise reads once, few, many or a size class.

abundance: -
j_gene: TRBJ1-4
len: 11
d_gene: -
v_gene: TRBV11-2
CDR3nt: TGTGCCAGCAGCTTGGGGCCTCTATTGTTTTTT
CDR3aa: CASSLGPLLFF

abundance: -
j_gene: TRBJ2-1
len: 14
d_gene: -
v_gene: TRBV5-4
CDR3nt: TGTGCCAGCAGTGGCTACCGCTCCTACAATGAGCAGTTCTTC
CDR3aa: CASSGYRSYNEQFF

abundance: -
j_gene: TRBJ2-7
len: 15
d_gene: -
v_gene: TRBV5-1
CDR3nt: TGCGCCAGCAGCTTGGCCTTAGGGGTTGGTTACGAGCAGTACTTC
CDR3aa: CASSLALGVGYEQYF

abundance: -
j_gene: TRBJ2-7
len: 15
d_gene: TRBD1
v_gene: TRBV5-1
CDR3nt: TGCGCCAGCAGCCCAAGACAGGGGTCAGCCTACGAGCAGTACTTC
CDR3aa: CASSPRQGSAYEQYF

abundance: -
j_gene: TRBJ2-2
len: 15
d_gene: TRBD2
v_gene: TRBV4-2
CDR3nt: TGTGCCAGCAGTTTGACTAGCGGGCCTACCGGGGAGCTGTTTTTT
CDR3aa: CASSLTSGPTGELFF

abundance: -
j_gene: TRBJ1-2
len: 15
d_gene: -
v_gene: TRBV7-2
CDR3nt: TGTGCCAGCAGCTTACAAACAGATACCCTCTATGGCTACACCTTC
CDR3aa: CASSLQTDTLYGYTF

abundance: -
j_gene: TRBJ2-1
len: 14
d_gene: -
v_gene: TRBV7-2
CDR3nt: TGTGCCAGCAGCTTAGTTCACAAGCGCGACGAGCAGTTCTTC
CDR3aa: CASSLVHKRDEQFF

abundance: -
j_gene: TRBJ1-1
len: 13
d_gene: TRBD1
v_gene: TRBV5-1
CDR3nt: TGCGCCAGCAGCACGGGACAGCTCACTGAAGCTTTCTTT
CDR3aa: CASSTGQLTEAFF

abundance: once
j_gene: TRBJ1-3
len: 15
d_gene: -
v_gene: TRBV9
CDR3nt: TGTGCCAGCAGCGGAAACAGGGCGTCTGGAAACACCATATATTTT
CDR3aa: CASSGNRASGNTIYF

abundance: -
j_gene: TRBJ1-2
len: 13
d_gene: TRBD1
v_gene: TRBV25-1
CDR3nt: TGTGCCAGCAGTACCCGGGACAGCTATGGCTACACCTTC
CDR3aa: CASSTRDSYGYTF

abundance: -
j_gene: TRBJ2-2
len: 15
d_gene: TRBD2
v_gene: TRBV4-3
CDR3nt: TGCGCCAGCAGCCAAGTGGCGGGGGGCACCGGGGAGCTGTTTTTT
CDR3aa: CASSQVAGGTGELFF

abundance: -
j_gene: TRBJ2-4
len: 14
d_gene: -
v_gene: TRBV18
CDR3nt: TGTGCCAGCTCACCGGACAATAGCAAAAACATTCAGTACTTC
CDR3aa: CASSPDNSKNIQYF

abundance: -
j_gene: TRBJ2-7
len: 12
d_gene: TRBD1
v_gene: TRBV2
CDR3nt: TGTGCCAGCACTAACAGGGGGGACGAGCAGTACTTC
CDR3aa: CASTNRGDEQYF

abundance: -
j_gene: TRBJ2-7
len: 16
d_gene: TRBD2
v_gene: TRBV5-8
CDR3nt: TGTGCCAGCAGCCGGGGGCTTTGGCGGGAGGGCTACGAGCAGTACTTC
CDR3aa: CASSRGLWREGYEQYF

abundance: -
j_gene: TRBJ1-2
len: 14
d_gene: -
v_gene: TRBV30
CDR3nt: TGTGCCTGGAGTGAGGGGCGTTTCCCCTATGGCTACACCTTC
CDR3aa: CAWSEGRFPYGYTF

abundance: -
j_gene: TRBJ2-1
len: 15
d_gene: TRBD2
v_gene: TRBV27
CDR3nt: TGTGCCAGCAGTTTGAGACTAGCGGGATTCAATGAGCAGTTCTTC
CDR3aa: CASSLRLAGFNEQFF

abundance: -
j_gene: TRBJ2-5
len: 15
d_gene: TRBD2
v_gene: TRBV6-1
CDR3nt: TGTGCCAGCGACCCCATTAGCGGGGCCCCAGAGACCCAGTACTTC
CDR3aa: CASDPISGAPETQYF

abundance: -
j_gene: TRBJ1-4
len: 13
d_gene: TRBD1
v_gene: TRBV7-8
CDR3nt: TGTGCCAGCAGCCGGACAGGGCCTGAAAAACTGTTTTTT
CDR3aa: CASSRTGPEKLFF

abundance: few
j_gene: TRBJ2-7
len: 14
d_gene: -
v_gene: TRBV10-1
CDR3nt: TGCGCCAGCAGTAATGCGGAGCTCCCCTACGAGCAGTACTTC
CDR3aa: CASSNAELPYEQYF

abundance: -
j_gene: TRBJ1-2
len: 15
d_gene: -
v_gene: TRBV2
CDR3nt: TGTGCCAGCAGTGAAAGAGGACAGCATTTTCGTGGCTACACCTTC
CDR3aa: CASSERGQHFRGYTF

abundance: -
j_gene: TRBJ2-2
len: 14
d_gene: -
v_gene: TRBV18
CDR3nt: TGTGCCAGCTCACAAAACGGGTTAACCGGGGAGCTGTTTTTT
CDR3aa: CASSQNGLTGELFF

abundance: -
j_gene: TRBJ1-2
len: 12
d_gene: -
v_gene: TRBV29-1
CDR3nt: TGCAGCGTCACATACGGAATCTATGGCTACACCTTC
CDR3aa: CSVTYGIYGYTF

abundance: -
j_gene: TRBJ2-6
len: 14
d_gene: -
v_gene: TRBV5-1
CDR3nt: TGCGCCAGCAGCTTGCTCTCTGGGGCCAACGTCCTGACTTTC
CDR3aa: CASSLLSGANVLTF

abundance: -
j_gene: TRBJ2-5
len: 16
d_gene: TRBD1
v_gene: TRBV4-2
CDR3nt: TGTGCCAGCAGCCCCGGGACAGTGGTGGGAAGGGAGACCCAGTACTTC
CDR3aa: CASSPGTVVGRETQYF

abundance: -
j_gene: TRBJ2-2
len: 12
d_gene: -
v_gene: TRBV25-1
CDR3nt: TGTGCCAGCAGTGACTTTACCGGGGAGCTGTTTTTT
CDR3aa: CASSDFTGELFF

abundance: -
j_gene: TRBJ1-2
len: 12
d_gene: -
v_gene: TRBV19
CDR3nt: TGTGCCAGTAGTGGCAGCGCTCGCGGCTACACCTTC
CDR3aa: CASSGSARGYTF

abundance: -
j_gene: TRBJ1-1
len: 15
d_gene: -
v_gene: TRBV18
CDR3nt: TGTGCCAGCTCACCACCGTCCGGAACGAACACTGAAGCTTTCTTT
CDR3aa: CASSPPSGTNTEAFF

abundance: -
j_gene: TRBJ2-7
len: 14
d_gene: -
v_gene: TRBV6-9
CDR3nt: TGTGCCAGCAGTTCGGGACGGCTAGTGTATGAGCAGTACTTC
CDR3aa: CASSSGRLVYEQYF

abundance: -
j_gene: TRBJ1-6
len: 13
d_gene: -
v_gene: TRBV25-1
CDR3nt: TGTGCCAGCAGTGGGCGACAGAATTCACCCCTCCACTTT
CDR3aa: CASSGRQNSPLHF

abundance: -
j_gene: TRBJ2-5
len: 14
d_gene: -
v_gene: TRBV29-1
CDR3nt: TGCAGCGTTGGCCGTGACAGGAGGCAAGAGACCCAGTACTTC
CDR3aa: CSVGRDRRQETQYF

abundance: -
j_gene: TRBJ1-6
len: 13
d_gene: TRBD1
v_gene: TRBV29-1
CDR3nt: TGCAGCGCCGGACAGGGGGCAGGTTCACCCCTCCACTTT
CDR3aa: CSAGQGAGSPLHF

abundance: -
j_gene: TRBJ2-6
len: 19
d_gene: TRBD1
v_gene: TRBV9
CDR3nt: TGTGCCAGCAGCTACATACCAGGACAGGGGGCGAGAGGGGCCAACGTCCTGACTTTC
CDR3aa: CASSYIPGQGARGANVLTF

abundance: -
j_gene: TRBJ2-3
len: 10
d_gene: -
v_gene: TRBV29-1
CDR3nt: TGCAGCGTTGAGGGGGATACGCAGTATTTT
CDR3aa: CSVEGDTQYF

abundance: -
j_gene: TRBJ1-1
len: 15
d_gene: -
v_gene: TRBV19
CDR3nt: TGTGCCAGTAGTATATTGGCCGGTGGGAGGATTGAAGCTTTCTTT
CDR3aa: CASSILAGGRIEAFF

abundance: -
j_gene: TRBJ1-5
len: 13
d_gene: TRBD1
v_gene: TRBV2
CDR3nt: TGTGCCAGCAGTGGACAGGGAGCTCAGCCCCAGCATTTT
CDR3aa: CASSGQGAQPQHF

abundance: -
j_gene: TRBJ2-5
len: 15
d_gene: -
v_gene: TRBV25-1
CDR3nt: TGTGCCAGCAGTGAATGGGCAGCTGGGAGGCAGACCCAGTACTTC
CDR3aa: CASSEWAAGRQTQYF

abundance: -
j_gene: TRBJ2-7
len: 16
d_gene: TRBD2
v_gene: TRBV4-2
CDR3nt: TGTGCCAGCAGCCCGCTAGGACTAGCGGGAGTGGGCGAGCAGTACTTC
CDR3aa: CASSPLGLAGVGEQYF

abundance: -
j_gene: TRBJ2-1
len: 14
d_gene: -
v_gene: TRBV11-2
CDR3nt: TGTGCCAGCAGCTTAGGGGTTAGTTACAATGAGCAGTTCTTC
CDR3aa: CASSLGVSYNEQFF

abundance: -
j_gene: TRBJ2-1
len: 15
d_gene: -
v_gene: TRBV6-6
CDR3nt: TGTGCCAGCAGTTACTTGTTAGGCGGTGCCGATGAGCAGTTCTTC
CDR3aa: CASSYLLGGADEQFF

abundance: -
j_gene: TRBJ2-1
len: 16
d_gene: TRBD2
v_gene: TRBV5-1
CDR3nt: TGCGCCAGCAGCGGACAACTAGCGGGAGACGTCAATGAGCAGTTCTTC
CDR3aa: CASSGQLAGDVNEQFF

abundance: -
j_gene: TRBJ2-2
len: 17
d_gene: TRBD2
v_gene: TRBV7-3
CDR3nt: TGTGCCAGCAGCTTAGGAGCTCTAGCGGGACACACCGGGGAGCTGTTTTTT
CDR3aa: CASSLGALAGHTGELFF

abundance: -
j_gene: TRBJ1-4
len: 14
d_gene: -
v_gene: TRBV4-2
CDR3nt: TGTGCCAGCAGCCAACCGGGCCCACAGGAAAAACTGTTTTTT
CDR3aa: CASSQPGPQEKLFF

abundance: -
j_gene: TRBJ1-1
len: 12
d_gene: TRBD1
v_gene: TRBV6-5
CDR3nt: TGTGCCAGCAGTTTTCGACAGGGTGAAGCTTTCTTT
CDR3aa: CASSFRQGEAFF

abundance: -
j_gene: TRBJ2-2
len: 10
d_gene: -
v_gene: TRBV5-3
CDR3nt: TGTGCCAGAAGCCGCAGGGAGCTGTTTTTT
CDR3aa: CARSRRELFF

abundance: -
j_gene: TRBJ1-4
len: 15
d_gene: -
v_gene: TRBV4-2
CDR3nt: TGTGCCAGCAGCCAAGACGCTGCAACTAATGAAAAACTGTTTTTT
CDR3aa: CASSQDAATNEKLFF

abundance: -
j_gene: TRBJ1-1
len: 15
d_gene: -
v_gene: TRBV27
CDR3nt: TGTGCCAGCAGTTACGGAACACGAGGGAGCACTGAAGCTTTCTTT
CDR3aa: CASSYGTRGSTEAFF

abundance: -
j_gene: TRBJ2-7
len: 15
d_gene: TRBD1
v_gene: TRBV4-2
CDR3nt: TGTGCCAGCAGCCAAGTAACAGGGGGTTCCTACGAGCAGTACTTC
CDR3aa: CASSQVTGGSYEQYF

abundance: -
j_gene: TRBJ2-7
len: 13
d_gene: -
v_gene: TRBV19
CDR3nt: TGTGCCAGTAGTGTCGGGGGAACCTACGAGCAGTACTTC
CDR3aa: CASSVGGTYEQYF

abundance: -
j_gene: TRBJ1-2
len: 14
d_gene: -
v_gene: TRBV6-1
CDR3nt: TGTGCCACCTGGACACTTCAAGCTAACTATGGCTACACCTTC
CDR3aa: CATWTLQANYGYTF

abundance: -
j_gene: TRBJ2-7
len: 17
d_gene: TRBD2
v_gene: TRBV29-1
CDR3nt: TGCAGCGTGTCTGGACTAGCGGGTTTATTAGGGGCCTACGAGCAGTACTTC
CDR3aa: CSVSGLAGLLGAYEQYF